The clone carrying this T cell receptor (beta chain) has more than one count but fewer than ten. The length of the CDR3 is 15 residues. Trimming removed 0 bases at V and 4 bases at J, with 10 bases between. The germline gives CDR1 LGHNA, CDR2 YSLEER. It was cDNA, reverse transcribed from extracted RNA, that served as the sequencing template. Assay used: immunoSEQ multiplex PCR; TCRdb lists only in-frame clones, some missing. The table includes about 270,000 clones, 50% to 75% detected once. As for treatment: oral pan-JAK inhibitor, 5-10 mg twice daily. The data stem from a study of CD8+ T cells in alopecia areata. About the research overall: Each day, treated patients took oral tofacitinib twice, at 5 to 10 mg per dose.

The chain combines TRBV4-3 with TRBJ2-1, with TRBD1 as a possible D gene (6 bases). The sample consisted of CD4+ T cells sorted from blood, taken around week 53, from a patient treated with tofacitinib. This clonotype was obtained from a human donor with alopecia areata. The DNA for the CDR3 is TGCGCCAGCAGCCAAGATACCAGGGGTTACAATGAGCAGTTCTTC. Translating it yields CASSQDTRGYNEQFF.